This entry lists 8 T cell receptor beta chains sequenced from one sample in a study of beta chain features in type 1 diabetes. Points from the study as a whole: The study found moderately but significantly shorter TCRB CDR3s in all four CD4+ subsets of Type 1 diabetes patients.

The investigators reverse transcribed all of the isolated RNA, so they sequenced expressed TCRB transcripts. Using immunoSEQ multiplex PCR, the repertoire was profiled, and TCRdb retains in-frame clones only, with some absent. Of roughly 220,000 clones listed, 16% are singletons. Their target antigens are unknown. The sequencing input was naive CD4+ T cells from blood. The origin of the receptors is a man aged 30 to 39 with type 1 diabetes.

V usage is TRBV7-9 and J usage is TRBJ1-1; 8 bases line up with TRBD1. This CDR3 has 14 amino acids. Trimming took 5 bases from V and 0 from J; bases not matched to a gene: 2. Germline V CDR1 and CDR2: SEHNR, FQNEAQ (reference sequence). CDR3 DNA: TGTGCCAGCAGCGAGGGACAGGTGAACACTGAAGCTTTCTTT. Translation: CASSEGQVNTEAFF.

The chain uses TRBV6-5 and TRBJ1-2; no firm D call. This CDR3 comprises 12 residues. In germline, CDR1 is MNHEY, CDR2 SVGAGI. V was shortened by 2 bases and J by 7 bases, with 8 bases between the two germline ends. CDR3 region: CASSYVGGGYTF. The DNA of the CDR3 is TGTGCCAGCAGTTACGTCGGCGGTGGCTACACCTTC.

The genes are TRBV10-3 and TRBJ2-4; no reliable D call. The CDR3 is 12 residues long. From germline, CDR1 is ENHRY and CDR2 SYGVKD. V lost 4 bases and J 2 bases, leaving 3 bases between the germline ends. CDR3 DNA: TGTGCCATCAGTGGTTCCAAAAACATTCAGTACTTC. Translation gives CAISGSKNIQYF.

The chain employs TRBV6-5 and TRBJ2-5, with D perhaps matching TRBD2 (6 bases). V was shortened by 1 base and J by 5 bases, with 11 bases between the two germline ends. The CDR3 has 14 residues. In germline, CDR1 is MNHEY, CDR2 SVGAGI. In DNA, the CDR3 is TGTGCCAGCAGTTACTATCCAGGGAGGGAGACCCAGTACTTC. Translating gives CASSYYPGRETQYF.

The rearrangement links TRBV5-1 to TRBJ2-6; possibly TRBD1 for D (6 bases). The germline V and J ends were trimmed by 2 bases and 2 bases, with 11 bases remaining between them. CDR1 and CDR2 (germline): SGHRS, YFSETQ. The CDR3 runs to 16 residues. CDR3 amino acids: CASSLGQLPGANVLTF. In nucleotides, the CDR3 is TGCGCCAGCAGCTTAGGACAGCTTCCTGGGGCCAACGTCCTGACTTTC.

Comment on this clone: The same CDR3 arises from other DNA sequences in this sample as well. The chain is built from TRBV7-9 and TRBJ1-1; 7 nucleotides line up with TRBD1. The CDR3 is made up of 13 amino acids. Losses at the gene ends were 1 base for V and 4 bases for J; bases not matched to a gene: 0. Germline V CDR1 and CDR2: SEHNR, FQNEAQ (reference sequence). CDR3 protein: CASSLEGATEAFF. CDR3 nucleotide sequence: TGTGCCAGCAGCTTAGAGGGGGCCACTGAAGCTTTCTTT.

This sequence joins TRBV5-1 and TRBJ2-5; D gene unclear. Germline CDR1 is SGHRS and CDR2 is YFSETQ. The CDR3 covers 14 residues. V lost 1 base and J 5 bases, leaving 12 bases between the germline ends. The CDR3 sequence: CASSLTPPAETQYF. For the CDR3, the DNA is TGCGCCAGCAGCTTGACCCCTCCTGCGGAGACCCAGTACTTC.

This clone showed up just a few times. The chain has TRBV19 and TRBJ2-6, with TRBD1 as a possible D gene (6 bases). V lost 7 bases and J lost 0, with 10 bases in between. This CDR3 is built from 15 residues. CDR1 and CDR2 (germline): LNHDA, SQIVND (reference sequence). CDR3 DNA: TGTGCCAGTACGGACAGTATCTCTGGGGCCAACGTCCTGACTTTC. Its protein product is CASTDSISGANVLTF.